The 4 T cell receptor beta chains below were found in one sample sequenced in a study of response to subunit inactivated influenza vaccine. TCRdb re-called the RT-PCR reads through MiXCR, storing one row per CDR3 protein. The table shows about 190,000 distinct CDR3 sequences, with roughly 14% occurring only once. Sequences were derived from CD8+ T cells sorted from PBMCs, sampled roughly 5 days after vaccination. The receptors shown here come from a middle-aged man who received an inactivated influenza vaccine.

This chain uses TRBV7-9 with TRBJ2-3; no reliable D call. The CDR3 loop spans 12 amino acids. V lost 0 bases and J lost 12, with 10 bases in between. Germline V gene sequence: CDR1 SEHNR, CDR2 FQNEAQ (reference sequence). The CDR3 is CASSLASQAQYF. The CDR3 DNA reads as TGTGCCAGCAGCTTAGCGTCTCAGGCCCAGTATTTT. Full variable domain (outside the CDR3, taken from reference TRBV7-9 and TRBJ2-3): DTGVSQNPRHKITKRGQNVTFRCDPISEHNRLYWYRQTLGQGPEFLTYFQNEAQLEKSRLLSDRFSAERPKGSFSTLEIQRTEQGDSAMYLCASSLASQAQYFGPGTRLTVL.

This clonotype was observed a handful of times. V and J are TRBV20-1 and TRBJ2-7; maybe TRBD2 (5 bases). The germline V and J ends were trimmed by 6 bases and 0 bases, with 15 bases remaining between them. The CDR3 runs to 14 residues. The germline V gene has CDR1 DFQATT and CDR2 SNEGSKA (reference sequence). The CDR3 nucleotides are TGCAGTGCAAACCGGGCCGAGGGCTCCTACGAGCAGTACTTC. Encoded protein: CSANRAEGSYEQYF.

This rearrangement joins TRBV27 to TRBJ2-3; D might be TRBD2 (5 bases). The CDR3 is 14 residues long. Trimming removed 2 bases from V and 3 bases from J, with 9 bases in between. The germline V gene has CDR1 MNHEY and CDR2 SMNVEV (reference sequence). The CDR3 DNA reads as TGTGCCAGCAGTTTAATCCGGGGAACAGATACGCAGTATTTT. Encoded protein: CASSLIRGTDTQYF.

This chain's CDR3 is CASSEGTGTSGDYEQYF. CDR3 DNA sequence: TGTGCCAGCAGTGAAGGAACCGGGACTAGCGGTGACTACGAGCAGTACTTC. This chain connects TRBV2 to TRBJ2-7, with 11 nucleotides matching TRBD2. V gave up 1 base and J gave up 3 bases; unmatched junction bases: 8. CDR1 and CDR2 (germline): SNHLY, FYNNEI. The CDR3 consists of 17 residues.